This T cell receptor (beta chain) was profiled in a study of cytomegalovirus exposure and HLA in healthy donors. The wider study: The platform used for the 120 or so validation repertoires matched that of the roughly 700 first-cohort repertoires, a later analysis reported. General study points: The authors enumerated around 150 TCR beta chains as linked to cytomegalovirus.

Of note for this clone: Its target is unknown.

The protocol was immunoSEQ multiplex PCR, while the TCRdb copy is restricted to in-frame clones and leaves out a portion. The repertoire holds approximately 99,000 clones, with approximately 85% as singletons. A roughly 120-subject validation cohort, separate from the 666-subject first cohort, supplied the donors. This CDR3 is 17 amino acids long. Trimming shortened V by 8 bases and J by 7 bases, and 29 bases separated the two germline ends. CDR1 SNHLY and CDR2 FYNNEI come from the germline V gene. The chain carries TRBV2 and TRBJ1-1; D is unresolved. The specimen sequenced was PBMCs. The clonotype comes from a young woman in good health and CMV-seronegative. CDR3 in amino acids: CASPKARVVNGPFEAFF. The CDR3 DNA reads TGTGCCAGCCCCAAAGCGAGGGTGGTTAATGGTCCTTTTGAAGCTTTCTTT.